This T cell receptor beta chain originates from a study of Ad26.COV2.S vaccination and SARS-CoV-2 variants. Study details: Administration of Ad26.COV2.S was intramuscular, either once or twice 56 days apart.

Treatment of the sample: about 20 received Ad26.COV2.S at low or high dose, single or two shots; about 5 received placebo; per-sample allocation not given. The samples were gathered on day 63 after the first injection of vaccine or placebo. Study-level findings and limits: Once vaccination had occurred, spike-specific CD8+ and CD4+ T cell responses reportedly showed substantial breadth. Researchers reported similar non-spike TCR breadth in vaccine and placebo recipients.

As for this clone: What it binds is unknown.

J was trimmed by 0 bases and V by 8 bases; bases with no gene match: 14. The CDR3 has 18 residues. Germline V gene lookup returns CDR1 SNHLY and CDR2 FYNNEI. The data were produced by immunoSEQ multiplex PCR, yet TCRdb's version contains in-frame clones alone and is incomplete. Of around 400,000 clones in the sample, about 93% are singletons; the top ten hold 12%. The J gene is TRBJ2-1, the V gene TRBV2; 9 bases map to TRBD2. The material was peripheral blood, obtained in a trial of Ad26.COV2.S vaccine versus placebo. The source of this sequence is a person aged 18-60 years who received the Ad26.COV2.S COVID-19 vaccine or a placebo. CDR3 region: CASGRLAGSGSSYNEQFF. CDR3 sequence (DNA): TGTGCCAGCGGGAGGCTAGCGGGAAGCGGCAGCTCCTACAATGAGCAGTTCTTC.